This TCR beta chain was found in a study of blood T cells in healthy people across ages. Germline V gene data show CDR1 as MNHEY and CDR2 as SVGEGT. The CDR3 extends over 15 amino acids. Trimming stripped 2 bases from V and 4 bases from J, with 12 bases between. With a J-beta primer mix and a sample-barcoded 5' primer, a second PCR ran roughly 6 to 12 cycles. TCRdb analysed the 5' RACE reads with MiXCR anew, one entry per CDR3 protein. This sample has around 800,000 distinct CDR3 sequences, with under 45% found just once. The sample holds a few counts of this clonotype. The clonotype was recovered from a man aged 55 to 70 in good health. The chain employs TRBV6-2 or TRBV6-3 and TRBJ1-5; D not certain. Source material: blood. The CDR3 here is CASSYGLLENQPQHF. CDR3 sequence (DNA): TGTGCCAGCAGTTACGGCCTCCTCGAGAATCAGCCCCAGCATTTT.